This T cell receptor (beta chain) was recovered during a study of control samples from healthy donors and cancer patients (TCRdb year 2020). Concerning this clone: Its antigen is still unknown. It has no much larger one-base neighbor in the sample; base qualities were not kept.

Taken from cysteine to phenylalanine, the CDR3 has 14 residues. Only CDR3 DNA remains: 42 bases, in frame from the first base. Reading the germline V gene gives CDR1 SGHTA and CDR2 FQGNSA. The germline ends are 12 bases apart after V is trimmed by 6 bases and J by 2 bases. The library was built by means of the immunoSEQ multiplex PCR assay. Imported from immuneACCESS, the table was reduced by TCRdb to in-frame sequences with V and J called. These copies leave out some clones; in studies compared against another copy, an unresolved V gene accounts for under half, and the cause of the remainder is not known. The sample table lists some 120,000 clones, roughly 90% of them with a count of one. 40% of the sample is in the top ten clones.

This clonotype was sampled from a man aged 45-60 years in good health. The sequence links TRBV7-2 to TRBJ2-3; no confident D gene assignment can be made. Material for sequencing was blood. This receptor has the CDR3 CASRPGGLTDTQYF. The DNA sequence is as follows: TGTGCCAGCAGACCTGGCGGTCTCACAGATACGCAGTATTTT.